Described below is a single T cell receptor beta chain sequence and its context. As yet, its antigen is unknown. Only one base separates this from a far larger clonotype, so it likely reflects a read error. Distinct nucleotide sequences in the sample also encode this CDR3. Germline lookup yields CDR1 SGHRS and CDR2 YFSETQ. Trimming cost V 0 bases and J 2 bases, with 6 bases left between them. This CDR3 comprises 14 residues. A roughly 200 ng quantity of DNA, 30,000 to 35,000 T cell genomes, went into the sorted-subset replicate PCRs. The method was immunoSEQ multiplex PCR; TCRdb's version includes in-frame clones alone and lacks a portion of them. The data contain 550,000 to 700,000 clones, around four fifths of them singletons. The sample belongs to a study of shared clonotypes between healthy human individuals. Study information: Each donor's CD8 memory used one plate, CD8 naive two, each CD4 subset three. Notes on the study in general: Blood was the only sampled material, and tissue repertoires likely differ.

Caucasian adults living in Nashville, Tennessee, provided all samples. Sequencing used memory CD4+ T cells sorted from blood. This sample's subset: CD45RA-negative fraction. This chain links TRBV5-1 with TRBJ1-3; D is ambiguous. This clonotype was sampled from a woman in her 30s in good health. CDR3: CASSLGTAGNTIYF. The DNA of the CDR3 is TGCGCCAGCAGCTTGGGCACAGCTGGAAACACCATATATTTT.